A selection of T cell receptor beta chains follows, all from one sample in a study of shared clonotypes between healthy human individuals. Profiled with immunoSEQ multiplex PCR; TCRdb holds only in-frame clones, not every one. This table has approximately 2.4 million clones, 90% to 96% appearing once. What was sequenced was naive CD4+ T cells sorted from blood. These receptors were collected from a man aged 18 to 35 in good health. The CDR3 runs from the conserved cysteine through the conserved F or W. D genes are given only for firm matches. Clone size is not always given. Where it is, it says once, few, many or a class for expanded clones.

j_call: TRBJ2-5; v_call: TRBV6-5; clone_size: -; d_call: TRBD2; cdr3_nt: TGTGCCAGCACCAGGAGCGGGGGGGCCGAAGAGACCCAGTACTTC; cdr3_aa: CASTRSGGAEETQYF
j_call: TRBJ1-5; v_call: TRBV28; clone_size: -; d_call: -; cdr3_nt: TGTGCCAGCAGCCCCAGCCGGGTCCCTTCGCAGCCCCAGCATTTT; cdr3_aa: CASSPSRVPSQPQHF
j_call: TRBJ2-7; v_call: TRBV2; clone_size: once; d_call: -; cdr3_nt: TGTGCCAGCAGTGAAGCGCAGGGTGTCGCCTCCTACGAGCAGTACTTC; cdr3_aa: CASSEAQGVASYEQYF
j_call: TRBJ2-7; v_call: TRBV7-9; clone_size: -; d_call: -; cdr3_nt: TGTGCCAGCAGCTTTACTGGGAGGGAGCAGTACTTC; cdr3_aa: CASSFTGREQYF
j_call: TRBJ1-3; v_call: TRBV7-2; clone_size: -; d_call: -; cdr3_nt: TGTGCCAGCAGCCGGGGGTCCTCTGGAAACACCATATATTTT; cdr3_aa: CASSRGSSGNTIYF
j_call: TRBJ1-2; v_call: TRBV6-1; clone_size: -; d_call: -; cdr3_nt: TGTGCCAGCAGAGAGGGGGGAAGTGGCTACACCTTC; cdr3_aa: CASREGGSGYTF
j_call: TRBJ2-3; v_call: TRBV5-1; clone_size: -; d_call: -; cdr3_nt: TGCGCCAGCAGCTTAAGGGGATACAGCACAGATACGCAGTATTTT; cdr3_aa: CASSLRGYSTDTQYF
j_call: TRBJ2-2; v_call: TRBV2; clone_size: -; d_call: TRBD2; cdr3_nt: TGTGCCAGCACGGGACTAGCGGGGGGAAGTGGCACCGGGGAGCTGTTTTTT; cdr3_aa: CASTGLAGGSGTGELFF
j_call: TRBJ2-7; v_call: TRBV27; clone_size: -; d_call: -; cdr3_nt: TGTGCCAGCAGTCCTCCGGGATCTGGGCAGTACTTC; cdr3_aa: CASSPPGSGQYF
j_call: TRBJ1-3; v_call: TRBV14; clone_size: -; d_call: -; cdr3_nt: TGTGCCAGCAGCCAGCAGGGGTTTGGAAACACCATATATTTT; cdr3_aa: CASSQQGFGNTIYF
j_call: TRBJ2-5; v_call: TRBV7-6; clone_size: -; d_call: -; cdr3_nt: TGTGCCAGCAGCTGGGTGGGGGGAGAGACCCAGTACTTC; cdr3_aa: CASSWVGGETQYF
j_call: TRBJ1-5; v_call: TRBV19; clone_size: -; d_call: TRBD1; cdr3_nt: TGTGCCAGTAGTCTTAAACCGGGACAGGGGGCAAATAGCAATCAGCCCCAGCATTTT; cdr3_aa: CASSLKPGQGANSNQPQHF
j_call: TRBJ2-6; v_call: TRBV7-2; clone_size: -; d_call: -; cdr3_nt: TGTGCCAGCAGCTTCGGGGACTGGGCCAACGTCCTGACTTTC; cdr3_aa: CASSFGDWANVLTF
j_call: TRBJ2-1; v_call: TRBV11-2; clone_size: -; d_call: TRBD2; cdr3_nt: TGTGCCAGCAGCTTGGGACTAGCGGGTTTCAATGAGCAGTTCTTC; cdr3_aa: CASSLGLAGFNEQFF
j_call: TRBJ1-3; v_call: TRBV6-1; clone_size: -; d_call: TRBD1; cdr3_nt: TGTGCCACCGCCTCCGGGACAGCTGGAAACACCATATATTTT; cdr3_aa: CATASGTAGNTIYF
j_call: TRBJ1-1; v_call: TRBV6-1; clone_size: -; d_call: TRBD1; cdr3_nt: TGTGCCAGCAGGGGGACAGGGGCGTTCACTGAAGCTTTCTTT; cdr3_aa: CASRGTGAFTEAFF
j_call: TRBJ2-7; v_call: TRBV30; clone_size: -; d_call: -; cdr3_nt: TGTGCCTGGAAACAGGGCTCCTACGAGCAGTACTTC; cdr3_aa: CAWKQGSYEQYF
j_call: TRBJ2-7; v_call: TRBV30; clone_size: -; d_call: -; cdr3_nt: TGTGCCTGGATAACAGGGCCCCACGAGCAGTACTTC; cdr3_aa: CAWITGPHEQYF
j_call: TRBJ2-1; v_call: TRBV7-2; clone_size: -; d_call: -; cdr3_nt: TGTGCCAGCAGCTTACTACAGGGAGGTGAGCAGTTCTTC; cdr3_aa: CASSLLQGGEQFF
j_call: TRBJ2-7; v_call: TRBV5-6; clone_size: -; d_call: TRBD2; cdr3_nt: TGTGCCAGCAGCTTGGCTGGTGGAACGGGGGGGCAGTACTTC; cdr3_aa: CASSLAGGTGGQYF
j_call: TRBJ1-1; v_call: TRBV30; clone_size: -; d_call: -; cdr3_nt: TGTGCCTGGAGAGAGACAGCCGGCAATCTAGCTTTCTTT; cdr3_aa: CAWRETAGNLAFF
j_call: TRBJ2-5; v_call: TRBV6-5; clone_size: once; d_call: -; cdr3_nt: TGTGCCAGCAGTCGTAGGGAACAAGAGGCCCAGTACTTC; cdr3_aa: CASSRREQEAQYF
j_call: TRBJ2-7; v_call: TRBV7-9; clone_size: -; d_call: TRBD2; cdr3_nt: TGTGCCAGCAGCCCCGACCCGGGACTAGCGAGTTACGAGCAGTACTTC; cdr3_aa: CASSPDPGLASYEQYF
j_call: TRBJ1-6; v_call: TRBV6-1; clone_size: -; d_call: -; cdr3_nt: TGTGCCAGCAGCCACCGGGACACTAATTCACCCCTCCACTTT; cdr3_aa: CASSHRDTNSPLHF
j_call: TRBJ2-5; v_call: TRBV27; clone_size: -; d_call: TRBD1; cdr3_nt: TGTGCCAGCAGTATGGACAGGACCGTCCAAGAGACCCAGTACTTC; cdr3_aa: CASSMDRTVQETQYF
j_call: TRBJ2-3; v_call: TRBV7-2; clone_size: -; d_call: TRBD2; cdr3_nt: TGTGCCAGCCTTACATACGGCTATGCTAGCGGGAGTTCAGATACGCAGTATTTT; cdr3_aa: CASLTYGYASGSSDTQYF
j_call: TRBJ1-3; v_call: TRBV18; clone_size: -; d_call: TRBD1; cdr3_nt: TGTGCCAGCTCACCACCAAACAGGGGGGATGGAAACACCATATATTTT; cdr3_aa: CASSPPNRGDGNTIYF
j_call: TRBJ1-1; v_call: TRBV10-3; clone_size: -; d_call: -; cdr3_nt: TGTGCCATCAGTGAGTCTTGGGCAGGGAACACTGAAGCTTTCTTT; cdr3_aa: CAISESWAGNTEAFF
j_call: TRBJ1-4; v_call: TRBV7-9; clone_size: -; d_call: TRBD1; cdr3_nt: TGTGCCAGCAGCTCGGGACAGGGGACTAGTGAAAAACTGTTTTTT; cdr3_aa: CASSSGQGTSEKLFF
j_call: TRBJ1-6; v_call: TRBV19; clone_size: -; d_call: -; cdr3_nt: TGTGCCAGTAGTATTAAAACCGATTCACCCCTCCACTTT; cdr3_aa: CASSIKTDSPLHF
j_call: TRBJ1-5; v_call: TRBV2; clone_size: -; d_call: -; cdr3_nt: TGTGCCAGCAGGATGGACACGAGCAATCAGCCCCAGCATTTT; cdr3_aa: CASRMDTSNQPQHF
j_call: TRBJ2-7; v_call: TRBV7-8; clone_size: -; d_call: TRBD2; cdr3_nt: TGTGCCAGCAGCACCCGACTAGCGGGAGGGTCCCAGCAGTACTTC; cdr3_aa: CASSTRLAGGSQQYF
j_call: TRBJ2-1; v_call: TRBV7-9; clone_size: -; d_call: TRBD1; cdr3_nt: TGTGCCAGCAGCTCGACCGGGACAGGGGTTGGCTACAATGAGCAGTTCTTC; cdr3_aa: CASSSTGTGVGYNEQFF
j_call: TRBJ2-1; v_call: TRBV5-8; clone_size: -; d_call: TRBD2; cdr3_nt: TGTGCCAGCAGCTTGGCCAAACCGGGACTAGCGGGAGTCAATGAGCAGTTCTTC; cdr3_aa: CASSLAKPGLAGVNEQFF
j_call: TRBJ1-6; v_call: TRBV6-5; clone_size: -; d_call: -; cdr3_nt: TGTGCCAGCAGCCACAGGGAGTATAATTCACCCCTCCACTTT; cdr3_aa: CASSHREYNSPLHF
j_call: TRBJ2-7; v_call: TRBV5-1; clone_size: -; d_call: TRBD2; cdr3_nt: TGCGCCAGCAGCTTCGGTAGCGGGAGGGCCCACGAGCAGTACTTC; cdr3_aa: CASSFGSGRAHEQYF
j_call: TRBJ2-2; v_call: TRBV28; clone_size: -; d_call: -; cdr3_nt: TGTGCCAGCAGTTTATTAGGGTGGGGCAAGGACACCGGGGAGCTGTTTTTT; cdr3_aa: CASSLLGWGKDTGELFF
j_call: TRBJ2-2; v_call: TRBV10-3; clone_size: -; d_call: -; cdr3_nt: TGTGCCATCAGTGAGGAGACTCCGAACACCGGGGAGCTGTTTTTT; cdr3_aa: CAISEETPNTGELFF
j_call: TRBJ2-1; v_call: TRBV2; clone_size: -; d_call: TRBD2; cdr3_nt: TGTGCCAGCACTGAGTCGGTAGCGGGGGGTGGCAATGAGCAGTTCTTC; cdr3_aa: CASTESVAGGGNEQFF
j_call: TRBJ2-7; v_call: TRBV11-2; clone_size: -; d_call: TRBD1; cdr3_nt: TGTGCCAGCACCATTACGTGGACAGGGGCTTACGAGCAGTACTTC; cdr3_aa: CASTITWTGAYEQYF
j_call: TRBJ2-1; v_call: TRBV7-9; clone_size: -; d_call: -; cdr3_nt: TGTGCCAGCAGCTTAAGTCATCCCAGCTCCTACAATGAGCAGTTCTTC; cdr3_aa: CASSLSHPSSYNEQFF
j_call: TRBJ1-6; v_call: TRBV7-9; clone_size: -; d_call: TRBD1; cdr3_nt: TGTGCCAGCAGTCTCCGGCTTCCCCAGGGGGATCCACCCCTCCACTTT; cdr3_aa: CASSLRLPQGDPPLHF
j_call: TRBJ2-1; v_call: TRBV6-5; clone_size: -; d_call: -; cdr3_nt: TGTGCCAGCAGTACTACGGATGAGCAGTTCTTC; cdr3_aa: CASSTTDEQFF
j_call: TRBJ1-2; v_call: TRBV2; clone_size: once; d_call: -; cdr3_nt: TGTGCCAGCAGTGAACCCGGGGCTGGCTACACCTTC; cdr3_aa: CASSEPGAGYTF
j_call: TRBJ2-7; v_call: TRBV30; clone_size: -; d_call: TRBD2; cdr3_nt: TGTGCCTGGGGACCTAGCGGGGGCCACGAGCAGTACTTC; cdr3_aa: CAWGPSGGHEQYF